Listed here are 14 T cell receptor beta chains from one sample, sequenced in a study of T cell responses to AZD1222 COVID-19 vaccine. Clones were sequenced by immunoSEQ multiplex PCR, and TCRdb holds only the in-frame ones, with some missing. Among 150,000 to 200,000 clones listed, around 90% were seen once. The sequencing here drew on peripheral blood, taken on day 0 of AZD1222 vaccination. Source of these receptors: an adult in good health.

V and J are TRBV6-6 and TRBJ2-7; the D gene is possibly TRBD1 (5 bases). The CDR3 runs 15 residues. V gave up 2 bases and J gave up 2 bases, with 13 bases separating them. From germline, CDR1 is MNHNY and CDR2 SVGAGI (reference sequence). CDR3 sequence: CASSYGLADTYEQYF. CDR3 coding DNA: TGTGCCAGCAGTTACGGGTTGGCGGACACCTACGAGCAGTACTTC.

This chain joins TRBV5-5 and TRBJ2-7; D unresolved. Germline V gene lookup returns CDR1 SGHKS and CDR2 YYEKEE (reference sequence). V was clipped by 0 bases and J by 4 bases, with 14 bases between them. The CDR3 contains 15 residues. The CDR3 DNA follows: TGTGCCAGCAGCTTGGAACCGGGTCCCCAGTACGAGCAGTACTTC. Translation gives CASSLEPGPQYEQYF.

The V gene is TRBV28, the J gene TRBJ1-6, with TRBD1 matching over 7 bases. Germline CDR1 reads MDHEN; CDR2 reads SYDVKM. CDR3 length: 15 residues. Germline trimming cut 5 bases from V and 7 bases from J; bases unmatched to any gene: 8. The CDR3 sequence is CASSGEGTVNSPLHF. In nucleotides, the CDR3 is TGTGCCAGCAGTGGCGAGGGGACAGTAAATTCACCCCTCCACTTT.

The gene calls are TRBV27 and TRBJ1-2; no clear D. Per germline, CDR1 MNHEY and CDR2 SMNVEV (reference sequence). Trimming shortened V by 6 bases and J by 4 bases, and 15 bases separated the two germline ends. This CDR3 contains 14 residues. CDR3 bases: TGTGCCAGCAGAAGGGAGGCAGGTAGCTATGGCTACACCTTC. Translating it yields CASRREAGSYGYTF.

V is TRBV6-5 and J is TRBJ1-1, with a possible D match to TRBD1 (6 bases). The V end lost 7 bases, the J end lost 3 bases, and 15 bases lay between the germline ends. The CDR3 runs 14 residues. Germline V lookup: CDR1 MNHEY, CDR2 SVGAGI. The CDR3 DNA is TGTGCCAGCAACATGTTGCAGGGGTACACTGAAGCTTTCTTT. This sequence encodes CASNMLQGYTEAFF.

The chain joins TRBV9 to TRBJ2-2; D gene unclear. The CDR3 is made up of 15 amino acids. The V end lost 0 bases, the J end lost 4 bases, and 10 bases lay between the germline ends. Germline CDR1 and CDR2: SGDLS and YYNGEE. The DNA of the CDR3 is TGTGCCAGCAGCGTAGTTGAGAAACCCACCGGGGAGCTGTTTTTT. Translated: CASSVVEKPTGELFF.

The J gene is TRBJ2-1, the V gene TRBV24-1, with a weak D call TRBD2 (6 bases). This CDR3 comprises 16 residues. Per germline, CDR1 KGHDR and CDR2 SFDVKD. V dropped 4 bases and J dropped 0 bases, with 12 bases sitting between them. The DNA for the CDR3 is TGTGCCACCAGTGACCAAGACGGGAGCTCCTACAATGAGCAGTTCTTC. This codes for CATSDQDGSSYNEQFF.

The CDR3 coding sequence is TGTGCCAGTAGGCTAGGGGGCAATCAGCCCCAGCATTTT. Its protein is CASRLGGNQPQHF. This chain joins TRBV19 and TRBJ1-5; D might be TRBD1 (5 bases). This CDR3 contains 13 residues. Trimming removed 6 bases from V and 2 bases from J, with 8 bases in between. Germline CDR1 and CDR2: LNHDA and SQIVND (reference sequence).

This clone was seen a few times. This sequence joins TRBV18 and TRBJ1-2, with 8 bases aligning to TRBD1. The V gene's germline CDR1 is KGHSH and CDR2 LQKENI. The CDR3 loop spans 17 amino acids. V trimming: 3 bases; J trimming: 2 bases; junction bases outside the gene matches: 11. The DNA for the CDR3 is TGTGCCAGCTCACCCCTCCAGACAGGGGCCCTGAACTATGGCTACACCTTC. Translation gives CASSPLQTGALNYGYTF.

The sample holds a few counts of this clone. This CDR3 is CASSMDRGLYGYTF. In nucleotides, the CDR3 is TGTGCCAGCAGTATGGACAGGGGGCTCTATGGCTACACCTTC. The chain recombines TRBV2 with TRBJ1-2, with 11 bases that match TRBD1. After removal of 5 bases from V and 4 bases from J, the junction contained 3 bases not matched to a gene. In germline, CDR1 is SNHLY, CDR2 FYNNEI. The CDR3 spans 14 residues.

V and J are TRBV6-1 and TRBJ2-3, with 8 bases matching TRBD1. CDR1 is MNHNS and CDR2 is SASEGT in the germline V gene. This CDR3 is 16 amino acids long. V shed 3 bases, J shed 6 bases, and the junction held 11 bases outside the gene matches. The CDR3 region has the DNA TGTGCCAGCAGTGACGGCCAGGGGGCGGGTTCGGATACGCAGTATTTT. This encodes CASSDGQGAGSDTQYF.

This sequence joins TRBV5-4 and TRBJ2-1; 9 bases are a match to TRBD1. The CDR3 is 14 amino acids. CDR1 and CDR2 from the germline V gene are SGHNT and YYREEE (reference sequence). With V trimmed by 7 bases and J by 5 bases, 7 bases remained unmatched. The DNA for the CDR3 is TGTGCCAGCCACGGGACAGGGCTTAACAATGAGCAGTTCTTC. Amino acids: CASHGTGLNNEQFF.

The chain employs TRBV5-4 and TRBJ1-1; D remains ambiguous. The germline V and J ends were trimmed by 5 bases and 5 bases, with 10 bases remaining between them. CDR3 size: 12 residues. Germline-derived CDR1 and CDR2 are SGHNT and YYREEE (reference sequence). CDR3 amino acids: CASSDGRTEAFF. The CDR3, as DNA: TGTGCCAGCAGTGACGGAAGAACTGAAGCTTTCTTT.

The gene calls are TRBV23-1 and TRBJ1-1, with 11 bases that match TRBD1. TRBV23-1 is an ORF for which the function is uncertain. V lost 3 bases, J lost 5 bases, and 8 bases stayed unmatched. The CDR3 covers 16 residues. In nucleotides, the CDR3 is TGCGCCAGCAGTCATGCGAAGGACAGGGGGCGGACTGAAGCTTTCTTT. It is translated as CASSHAKDRGRTEAFF.